The source of this TCR beta chain is a study of T cells in Graves' hyperthyroidism and ophthalmopathy. Study-wide context: Peripheral blood sampling occurred at initial diagnosis, before any treatment.

Regarding the study as a whole: Stable hyperthyroidism was separated from ophthalmopathy by a model based on 13 V-J features.

CDR3 length: 14 amino acids. Germline-derived CDR1 and CDR2 are GTSNPN and SVGIG (reference sequence). J gave up 4 bases and V 2 bases, and 2 bases lay outside the gene matches. From RNA transcripts, TCR beta CDR3 regions were amplified. First-round RT-PCR targeting the TCR CDR3 was performed with the HTBI primer set. Using its own MiXCR run on the multiplex PCR reads, TCRdb lists one record per CDR3 protein. The sample records 250,000 to 300,000 distinct CDR3 sequences, about 19% being singletons. There are many counts of this clonotype. Its matching antigen is unknown. The source of this sequence is a man aged 50 or older with Graves' ophthalmopathy. Sequencing was done on a sample of blood. This chain uses TRBV30 with TRBJ2-3; 11 bases match TRBD2. This CDR3 is CAWSTSGSADTQYF. The DNA for the CDR3 is TGTGCCTGGAGTACTAGCGGGAGCGCAGATACGCAGTATTTT.